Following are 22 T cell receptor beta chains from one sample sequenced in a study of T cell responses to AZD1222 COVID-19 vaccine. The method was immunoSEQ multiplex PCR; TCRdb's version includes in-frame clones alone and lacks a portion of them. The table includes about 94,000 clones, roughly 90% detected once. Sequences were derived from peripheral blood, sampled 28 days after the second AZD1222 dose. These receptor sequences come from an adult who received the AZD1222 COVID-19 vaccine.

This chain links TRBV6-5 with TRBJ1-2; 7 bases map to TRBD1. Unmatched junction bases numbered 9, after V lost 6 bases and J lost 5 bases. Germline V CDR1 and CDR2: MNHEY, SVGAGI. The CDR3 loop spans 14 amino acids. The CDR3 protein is CASSGDGTVYGYTF. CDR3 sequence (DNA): TGTGCCAGCAGCGGGGACGGGACAGTTTATGGCTACACCTTC.

The CDR3 bases are TGTGCCAGCAGAAAGGGGTTCTCTAGCAATCAGCCCCAGCATTTT. This sequence encodes CASRKGFSSNQPQHF. This chain joins TRBV27 and TRBJ1-5; D is perhaps TRBD1 (5 bases). The CDR3 extends over 15 amino acids. Germline values: CDR1 MNHEY, CDR2 SMNVEV (reference sequence). V was clipped by 6 bases and J by 0 bases, with 12 bases between them.

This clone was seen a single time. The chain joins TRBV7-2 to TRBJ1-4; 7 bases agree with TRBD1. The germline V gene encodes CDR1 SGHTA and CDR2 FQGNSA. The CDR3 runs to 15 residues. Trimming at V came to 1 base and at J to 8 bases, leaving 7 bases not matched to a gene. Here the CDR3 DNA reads TGTGCCAGCAGCTTAGGCCACAGGGGAGGGGAAAAACTGTTTTTT. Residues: CASSLGHRGGEKLFF.

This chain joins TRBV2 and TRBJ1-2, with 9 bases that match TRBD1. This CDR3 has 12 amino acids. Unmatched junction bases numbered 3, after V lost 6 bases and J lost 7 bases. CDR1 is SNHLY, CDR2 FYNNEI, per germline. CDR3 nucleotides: TGTGCCAGCAGCGAGACAGGGGGTGGCTACACCTTC. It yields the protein CASSETGGGYTF.

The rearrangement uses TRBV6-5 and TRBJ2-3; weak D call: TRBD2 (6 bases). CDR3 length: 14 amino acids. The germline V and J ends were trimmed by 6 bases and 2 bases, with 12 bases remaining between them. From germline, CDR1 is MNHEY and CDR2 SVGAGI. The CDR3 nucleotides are TGTGCCAGCAGACTGGGACTGCACACAGATACGCAGTATTTT. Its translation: CASRLGLHTDTQYF.

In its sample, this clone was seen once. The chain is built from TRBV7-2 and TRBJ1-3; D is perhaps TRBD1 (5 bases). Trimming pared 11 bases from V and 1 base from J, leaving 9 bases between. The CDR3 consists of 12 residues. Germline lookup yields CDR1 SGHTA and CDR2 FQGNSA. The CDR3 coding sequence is TGTGCCTCAGGGTTTTCTGGAAACACCATATATTTT. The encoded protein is CASGFSGNTIYF.

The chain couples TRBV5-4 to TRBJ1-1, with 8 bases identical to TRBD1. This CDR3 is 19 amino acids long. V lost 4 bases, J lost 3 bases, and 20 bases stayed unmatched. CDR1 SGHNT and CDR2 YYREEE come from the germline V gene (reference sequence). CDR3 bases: TGTGCCAGCAGCAGGAGTGGGGGTAGGACAGGGCAAGGGGACACTGAAGCTTTCTTT. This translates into CASSRSGGRTGQGDTEAFF.

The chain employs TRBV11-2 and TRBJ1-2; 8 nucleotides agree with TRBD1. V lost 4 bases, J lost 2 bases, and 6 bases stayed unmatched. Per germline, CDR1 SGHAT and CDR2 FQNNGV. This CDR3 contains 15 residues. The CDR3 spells CASSSRDRTNYGYTF. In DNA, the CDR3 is TGTGCCAGCAGCTCCCGGGACAGGACAAACTATGGCTACACCTTC.

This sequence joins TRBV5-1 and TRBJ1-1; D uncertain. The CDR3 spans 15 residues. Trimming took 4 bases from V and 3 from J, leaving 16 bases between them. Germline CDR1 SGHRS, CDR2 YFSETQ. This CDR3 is CASSPPQAGDTEAFF. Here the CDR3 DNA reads TGCGCCAGCAGCCCCCCGCAGGCGGGTGACACTGAAGCTTTCTTT.

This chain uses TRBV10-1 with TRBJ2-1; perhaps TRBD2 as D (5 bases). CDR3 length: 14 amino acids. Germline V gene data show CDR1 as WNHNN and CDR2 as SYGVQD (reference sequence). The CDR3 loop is CAGCGLESYNEQFF. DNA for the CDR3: TGCGCGGGATGCGGGCTTGAGTCCTACAATGAGCAGTTCTTC.

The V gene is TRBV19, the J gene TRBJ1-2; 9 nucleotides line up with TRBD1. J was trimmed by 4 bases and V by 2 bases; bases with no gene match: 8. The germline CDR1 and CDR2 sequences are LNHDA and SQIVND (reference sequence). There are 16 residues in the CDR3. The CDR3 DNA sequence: TGTGCCAGTAGTATAACTGACAGGGGGTTAAGCTATGGCTACACCTTC. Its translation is CASSITDRGLSYGYTF.

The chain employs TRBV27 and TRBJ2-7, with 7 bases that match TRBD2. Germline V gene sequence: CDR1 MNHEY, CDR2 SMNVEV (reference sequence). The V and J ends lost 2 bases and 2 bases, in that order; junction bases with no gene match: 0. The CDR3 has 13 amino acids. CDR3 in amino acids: CASSLRGAYEQYF. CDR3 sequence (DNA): TGTGCCAGCAGTTTACGGGGGGCCTACGAGCAGTACTTC.

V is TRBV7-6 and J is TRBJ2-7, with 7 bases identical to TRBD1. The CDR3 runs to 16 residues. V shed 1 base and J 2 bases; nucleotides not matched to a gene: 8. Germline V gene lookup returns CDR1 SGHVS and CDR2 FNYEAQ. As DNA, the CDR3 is TGTGCCAGCAGCTTAGTTCTGACAGGGCCTCCCTACGAGCAGTACTTC. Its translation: CASSLVLTGPPYEQYF.

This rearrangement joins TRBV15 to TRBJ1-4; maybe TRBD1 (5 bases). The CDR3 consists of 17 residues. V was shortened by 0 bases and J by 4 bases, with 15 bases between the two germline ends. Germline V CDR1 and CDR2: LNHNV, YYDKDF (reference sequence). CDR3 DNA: TGTGCCACCAGCAGAGAGACGGTGGGACCCGTTAATGAAAAACTGTTTTTT. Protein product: CATSRETVGPVNEKLFF.

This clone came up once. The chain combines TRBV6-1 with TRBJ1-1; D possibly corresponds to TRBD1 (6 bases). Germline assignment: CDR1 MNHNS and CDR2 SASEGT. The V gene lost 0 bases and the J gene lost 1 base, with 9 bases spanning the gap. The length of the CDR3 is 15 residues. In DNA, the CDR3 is TGTGCCAGCAGTGAAGCCGCAGGGGCGAACACTGAAGCTTTCTTT. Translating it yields CASSEAAGANTEAFF.

CDR3 nucleotide sequence: TGTGCCAGCAGTTACCCGGGACTGGGGAATTCACCCCTCCACTTT. Its protein is CASSYPGLGNSPLHF. The V call is TRBV28, the J call TRBJ1-6, with D possibly being TRBD1 (5 bases). CDR3 size: 15 residues. V was shortened by 4 bases and J by 7 bases, with 14 bases between the two germline ends. Germline V gene lookup returns CDR1 MDHEN and CDR2 SYDVKM. Full variable domain (remainder filled in from reference TRBV28 and TRBJ1-6): DVKVTQSSRYLVKRTGEKVFLECVQDMDHENMFWYRQDPGLGLRLIYFSYDVKMKEKGDIPEGYSVSREKKERFSLILESASTNQTSMYLCASSYPGLGNSPLHFGNGTRLTVT.

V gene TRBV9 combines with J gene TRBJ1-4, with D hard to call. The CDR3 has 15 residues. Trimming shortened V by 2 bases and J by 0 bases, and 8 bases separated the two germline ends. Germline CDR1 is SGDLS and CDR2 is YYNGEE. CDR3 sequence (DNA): TGTGCCAGCAGCGTTACGGGCGCAACTAATGAAAAACTGTTTTTT. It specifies CASSVTGATNEKLFF.

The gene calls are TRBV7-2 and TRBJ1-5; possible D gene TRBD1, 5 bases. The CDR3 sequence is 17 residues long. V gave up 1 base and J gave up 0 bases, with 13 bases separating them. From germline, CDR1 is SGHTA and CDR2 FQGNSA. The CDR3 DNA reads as TGTGCCAGCAGCTTAGGCCCGCGGGGGGATAGCAATCAGCCCCAGCATTTT. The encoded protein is CASSLGPRGDSNQPQHF. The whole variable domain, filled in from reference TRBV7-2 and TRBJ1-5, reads GAGVSQSPSNKVTEKGKDVELRCDPISGHTALYWYRQSLGQGLEFLIYFQGNSAPDKSGLPSDRFSAERTGGSVSTLTIQRTQQEDSAVYLCASSLGPRGDSNQPQHFGDGTRLSIL.

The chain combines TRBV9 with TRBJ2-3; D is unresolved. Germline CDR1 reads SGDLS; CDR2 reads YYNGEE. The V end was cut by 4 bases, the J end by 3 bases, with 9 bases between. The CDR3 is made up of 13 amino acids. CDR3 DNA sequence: TGTGCCAGCAGCTTCGCCCAGACAGATACGCAGTATTTT. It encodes CASSFAQTDTQYF.

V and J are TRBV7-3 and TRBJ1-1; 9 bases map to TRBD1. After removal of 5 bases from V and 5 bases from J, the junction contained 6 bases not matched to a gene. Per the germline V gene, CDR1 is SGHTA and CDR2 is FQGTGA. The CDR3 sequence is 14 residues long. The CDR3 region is CASSATGTGTEAFF. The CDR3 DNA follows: TGTGCCAGCAGCGCCACCGGGACAGGGACTGAAGCTTTCTTT.

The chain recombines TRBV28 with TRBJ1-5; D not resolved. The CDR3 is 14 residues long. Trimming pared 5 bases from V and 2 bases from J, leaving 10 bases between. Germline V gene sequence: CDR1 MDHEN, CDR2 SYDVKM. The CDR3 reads CASSPQYRNQPQHF. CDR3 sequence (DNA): TGTGCCAGCAGTCCCCAGTACCGCAATCAGCCCCAGCATTTT. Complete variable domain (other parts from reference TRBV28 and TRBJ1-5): DVKVTQSSRYLVKRTGEKVFLECVQDMDHENMFWYRQDPGLGLRLIYFSYDVKMKEKGDIPEGYSVSREKKERFSLILESASTNQTSMYLCASSPQYRNQPQHFGDGTRLSIL.

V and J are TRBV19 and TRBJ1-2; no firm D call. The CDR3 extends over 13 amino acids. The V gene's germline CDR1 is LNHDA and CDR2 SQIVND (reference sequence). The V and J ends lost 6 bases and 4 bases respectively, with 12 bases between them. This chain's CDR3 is CASRSGSPYGYTF. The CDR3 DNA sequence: TGTGCCAGTAGGTCCGGGTCCCCCTATGGCTACACCTTC.